Shown below are 20 T cell receptor beta chains from a single sample sequenced in a study of graft-versus-host responses after intestinal transplantation (dated by TCRdb to the early 2020s). Their cognate antigens are unknown. In light of the paper, this sample's time point label describes: cells obtained before transplantation from donor or recipient. Receptor libraries were prepared by the immunoSEQ multiplex PCR assay. TCRdb mirrors the immuneACCESS table, restricted to in-frame sequences. Some clones are absent from its copies; in checked studies, under half trace to an unresolved V gene, and the reason for the others is unknown. For this sample there are around 95,000 clones; over 75% appear just once. More than 0.75% of the sample belongs to the ten largest clones. Sequencing was performed on unstimulated CD4+ T cells sorted from spleen or lymph node cells, taken before transplant. The receptor source for this set is a human donor who was the organ donor for an intestinal transplant.

A single count supports this clone. CDR3 loop: CASKRGDSYNEQFF. The CDR3 DNA reads as TGTGCCAGTAAGCGGGGGGATTCCTACAATGAGCAGTTCTTC. The V gene is TRBV6-6, the J gene TRBJ2-1; 9 bases are a match to TRBD2. Losses at the gene ends were 9 bases for V and 1 base for J; bases not matched to a gene: 4. Germline assignment: CDR1 MNHNY and CDR2 SVGAGI (reference sequence). The CDR3 is 14 amino acids.

The V gene is TRBV6-5, the J gene TRBJ2-5, with a possible D match to TRBD1 (5 bases). Germline-derived CDR1 and CDR2 are MNHEY and SVGAGI. The CDR3 contains 13 residues. The V and J ends lost 2 bases and 7 bases respectively, with 11 bases between them. CDR3 in amino acids: CASSYKGRGTQYF. CDR3 in DNA: TGTGCCAGCAGTTACAAGGGGCGTGGGACCCAGTACTTC.

The V call is TRBV5-1, the J call TRBJ2-7, with a possible D match to TRBD1 (6 bases). The CDR3 length is 15 residues. Trimming stripped 5 bases from V and 0 bases from J, with 15 bases between. Germline CDR1 reads SGHRS; CDR2 reads YFSETQ. The CDR3 is CASRVDRRDSYEQYF. CDR3 sequence (DNA): TGCGCCAGCAGGGTAGACAGGCGTGACTCCTACGAGCAGTACTTC.

The rearrangement joins TRBV9 to TRBJ1-2; D remains ambiguous. CDR1 and CDR2 from the germline V gene are SGDLS and YYNGEE. Trimming pared 4 bases from V and 5 bases from J, leaving 12 bases between. The CDR3 is 13 amino acids. This CDR3 reads CASSPRTWYGYTF. The CDR3 DNA is TGTGCCAGCAGCCCCCGGACCTGGTATGGCTACACCTTC.

This clone was recorded a few times. The J gene is TRBJ1-1, the V gene TRBV5-1; D call uncertain. This CDR3 is built from 14 residues. Germline V gives CDR1 SGHRS, CDR2 YFSETQ. V gave up 0 bases and J gave up 1 base, with 7 bases separating them. Here the CDR3 DNA reads TGCGCCAGCAGCTTGGAGAGGTCGAACACTGAAGCTTTCTTT. Translation gives CASSLERSNTEAFF.

The chain has TRBV2 and TRBJ1-4; D remains ambiguous. CDR3 length equals 12 residues. Germline V gene lookup returns CDR1 SNHLY and CDR2 FYNNEI. V lost 6 bases and J 8 bases, leaving 10 bases between the germline ends. The DNA of the CDR3 is TGTGCCAGCAGAGGTCCCGGCGAAAAACTGTTTTTT. It specifies CASRGPGEKLFF.

The CDR3 DNA follows: TGTGCCAGCAGTGATATGCAGGGTTACGAGCAGTACTTC. Translation gives CASSDMQGYEQYF. This chain links TRBV2 with TRBJ2-7, with TRBD1 as a possible D gene (5 bases). This CDR3 is built from 13 residues. Per the germline V gene, CDR1 is SNHLY and CDR2 is FYNNEI. With 3 bases removed from V and 4 bases from J, the gap between germline ends came to 10 bases.

This clone came up a few times. This chain links TRBV19 with TRBJ1-2, with D tentatively TRBD1 (6 bases). Between the trimmed V and J ends, which lost 5 bases and 5 bases, there was a span of 12 bases. This CDR3 contains 13 residues. Germline values: CDR1 LNHDA, CDR2 SQIVND (reference sequence). CDR3 in amino acids: CASSVQGWYGYTF. In DNA, the CDR3 is TGTGCCAGTAGTGTACAGGGTTGGTATGGCTACACCTTC.

The CDR3 DNA follows: TGTGCCAGCAGCGGTGGGATTTCGAACTATGGCTACACCTTC. Translated: CASSGGISNYGYTF. This chain joins TRBV5-5 and TRBJ1-2, with D unresolved. Germline CDR1 and CDR2: SGHKS and YYEKEE (reference sequence). V dropped 4 bases and J dropped 2 bases, with 12 bases sitting between them. The CDR3 totals 14 residues.

V gene TRBV13 combines with J gene TRBJ2-7; D gene unclear. V lost 5 bases, J lost 4 bases, and 15 bases lay in between. Germline assignment: CDR1 PRHDT and CDR2 FYEKMQ (reference sequence). This CDR3 has 14 amino acids. The CDR3 loop is CASSPPLKGYEQYF. CDR3 DNA sequence: TGTGCCAGCAGCCCCCCATTAAAAGGGTACGAGCAGTACTTC.

This chain links TRBV5-1 with TRBJ2-5, with 13 bases fitting TRBD2. J lost 0 bases, V lost 4 bases, and 6 bases had no gene match. The CDR3 consists of 17 residues. Germline V CDR1 and CDR2: SGHRS, YFSETQ. The CDR3 DNA sequence: TGCGCCAGCAGCCAGGGACTAGCGGGGAAGTACCAAGAGACCCAGTACTTC. It yields the protein CASSQGLAGKYQETQYF.

The chain joins TRBV27 to TRBJ2-7; TRBD1 is a possible D gene (6 bases). Germline V gene lookup returns CDR1 MNHEY and CDR2 SMNVEV (reference sequence). This CDR3 has 15 amino acids. Trimming took off 1 base at V and 2 bases at J, with 12 bases between the two ends. The DNA of the CDR3 is TGTGCCAGCAGTTTATACGCCGGGACAACCTACGAGCAGTACTTC. Its translation is CASSLYAGTTYEQYF.

J is TRBJ1-2 and V is TRBV30, with D perhaps matching TRBD1 (5 bases). V was trimmed by 1 base and J by 8 bases, leaving 14 bases between them. CDR1 and CDR2 (germline): GTSNPN, SVGIG (reference sequence). This CDR3 is built from 13 residues. CDR3 sequence (DNA): TGTGCCTGGAGTGCACACGGGACGATCGGCTACACCTTC. Translated: CAWSAHGTIGYTF.

V gene TRBV9 combines with J gene TRBJ2-1; a possible D gene is TRBD1 (5 bases). The ends were cut back, 1 base at V and 7 bases at J, with 9 bases in the middle. CDR3 length: 13 residues. The germline CDR1 and CDR2 sequences are SGDLS and YYNGEE. The CDR3 spells CASSVSRDNEQFF. The DNA of the CDR3 is TGTGCCAGCAGCGTATCCAGGGATAATGAGCAGTTCTTC.

The gene calls are TRBV28 and TRBJ1-6; 9 nucleotides line up with TRBD1. The length of the CDR3 is 13 residues. The ends lost 6 bases at V and 15 bases at J; junction bases unmatched: 9. Germline CDR1 MDHEN, CDR2 SYDVKM. The CDR3 sequence is CASSPGDRENLHF. The CDR3 DNA reads as TGTGCCAGCAGCCCGGGGGACAGGGAGAACCTCCACTTT.

The J gene is TRBJ1-1, the V gene TRBV30, with D uncertain. This CDR3 comprises 13 residues. From germline, CDR1 is GTSNPN and CDR2 SVGIG (reference sequence). Trimming pared 0 bases from V and 6 bases from J, leaving 11 bases between. CDR3 DNA sequence: TGTGCCTGGAGTGTACGAAGGGTCGCTGAAGCTTTCTTT. This encodes CAWSVRRVAEAFF.

This chain joins TRBV28 and TRBJ2-7, with D maybe TRBD2 (5 bases). V was shortened by 6 bases and J by 3 bases, with 15 bases between the two germline ends. This CDR3 is built from 14 residues. Germline V CDR1 and CDR2: MDHEN, SYDVKM. The CDR3 protein is CASSRPTRNYEQYF. The CDR3 DNA sequence: TGTGCCAGCAGCCGGCCAACTAGAAACTACGAGCAGTACTTC. The whole variable domain, remainder taken from reference TRBV28 and TRBJ2-7, is DVKVTQSSRYLVKRTGEKVFLECVQDMDHENMFWYRQDPGLGLRLIYFSYDVKMKEKGDIPEGYSVSREKKERFSLILESASTNQTSMYLCASSRPTRNYEQYFGPGTRLTVT.

This chain connects TRBV4-2 to TRBJ2-2; TRBD2 aligns across 13 bases. CDR3 length: 16 amino acids. V lost 0 bases, J lost 6 bases, and 1 base stayed unmatched. CDR1 and CDR2 (germline): LGHNA, YNFKEQ. CDR3 in DNA: TGTGCCAGCAGCCAAGATACTAGCGGGGGGGCCGGGGAGCTGTTTTTT. As protein: CASSQDTSGGAGELFF.

This clone was detected once. This chain joins TRBV5-1 and TRBJ2-5, with a weak D call TRBD2 (5 bases). This CDR3 contains 14 residues. Between the trimmed V and J ends, which lost 4 bases and 2 bases, there was a span of 12 bases. Germline assignment: CDR1 SGHRS and CDR2 YFSETQ. This CDR3 is CASSEAVRQETQYF. The CDR3 nucleotides are TGCGCCAGCAGCGAAGCGGTGAGACAAGAGACCCAGTACTTC.

This clone was counted between two and nine times. This rearrangement joins TRBV28 to TRBJ1-2, with TRBD1 matching over 7 bases. With 6 bases clipped from V and 2 bases from J, the junction kept 12 bases outside the gene matches. Germline loops: CDR1 MDHEN, CDR2 SYDVKM. The CDR3 runs 16 residues. As DNA, the CDR3 is TGTGCCAGCAGCTTCGTTCGAGGCAGGGGGAACTATGGCTACACCTTC. Amino acids: CASSFVRGRGNYGYTF.